One sample yielded the 26 T cell receptor beta chains listed below, sequenced in a study of CD8 T cells in ankylosing spondylitis. One entry per CDR3 protein results from TCRdb running MiXCR on the 5' RACE reads. This sample has roughly 170,000 distinct CDR3 sequences, with 9.8% found just once. The source material was blood, either unsorted or a sorted T cell fraction (not recorded which). These receptors all stem from a female donor with ankylosing spondylitis or in good health (not recorded which).

This clonotype was counted a few times. The chain recombines TRBV6-2 or TRBV6-3 with TRBJ1-1; D unresolved. Germline V gene lookup returns CDR1 MNHEY and CDR2 SVGEGT. Trimming removed 2 bases from V and 3 bases from J, with 10 bases in between. This CDR3 spans 14 amino acids. DNA for the CDR3: TGTGCCAGCAGTTACCAACACCCCGACACTGAAGCTTTCTTT. Protein sequence: CASSYQHPDTEAFF.

This clonotype was observed many times. The chain carries TRBV10-2 and TRBJ2-1; 16 bases fit TRBD2. Germline-derived CDR1 and CDR2 are WSHSY and SAAADI. This CDR3 contains 16 residues. J gave up 9 bases and V 6 bases, and 8 bases lay outside the gene matches. The CDR3 here is CASRTGTSGRATEQFF. The CDR3 coding sequence is TGCGCCAGCAGGACCGGGACTAGCGGGAGGGCCACTGAGCAGTTCTTC.

This clonotype was counted only a few times. The V and J genes are TRBV24-1 and TRBJ1-4; D call uncertain. The V end was cut by 4 bases, the J end by 0 bases, with 17 bases between. The V gene's germline CDR1 is KGHDR and CDR2 SFDVKD. This CDR3 contains 18 residues. Written as DNA, the CDR3 is TGTGCCACCAGTGACCTGGGAAGTGGGGAAACAACTAATGAAAAACTGTTTTTT. Translation gives CATSDLGSGETTNEKLFF.

The CDR3 loop reads CAWTWTGNFPGYEQYF. CDR3 coding DNA: TGTGCCTGGACCTGGACAGGGAACTTCCCCGGCTACGAGCAGTACTTC. The J gene is TRBJ2-7, the V gene TRBV30; 8 bases fit TRBD1. Per germline, CDR1 GTSNPN and CDR2 SVGIG (reference sequence). There are 16 residues in the CDR3. The junction had 14 bases not matched to a gene; V was cut back by 4 bases and J by 3 bases.

This clonotype has ten or more counts. The chain links TRBV5-1 to TRBJ1-2, with D uncertain. The CDR3 is made up of 15 amino acids. Germline CDR1 reads SGHRS; CDR2 reads YFSETQ. V gave up 2 bases and J gave up 3 bases, with 14 bases separating them. The CDR3 here is CASSFSKGWDYGYTF. The CDR3 region has the DNA TGCGCCAGCAGCTTTTCCAAGGGATGGGACTATGGCTACACCTTC.

In this sample, this clonotype turned up once. Possible read error: a much larger clone is one base away. V is TRBV20-1 and J is TRBJ2-1; no clear D. CDR3 size: 12 residues. Germline V gives CDR1 DFQATT, CDR2 SNEGSKA (reference sequence). The CDR3 here is CSVWAANNEQLF. CDR3 DNA sequence: TGCAGTGTATGGGCAGCTAACAATGAGCAGCTCTTC.

This clonotype appeared a few times. This chain links TRBV5-6 with TRBJ2-7; the D gene is possibly TRBD2 (5 bases). The CDR3 runs 14 residues. Germline loops: CDR1 SGHDT, CDR2 YYEEEE. Trimming took off 0 bases at V and 2 bases at J, with 9 bases between the two ends. The CDR3 reads CASSLGGLTYEQYF. The CDR3 coding sequence is TGTGCCAGCAGCTTGGGAGGGCTAACCTACGAGCAGTACTTC.

The V and J genes are TRBV30 and TRBJ2-7, with D possibly TRBD2 on 5 matching bases. Germline values: CDR1 GTSNPN, CDR2 SVGIG (reference sequence). Deletions cut 1 base from V and 6 bases from J, with 16 bases between. The CDR3 extends over 14 amino acids. The CDR3 protein is CAWSGTDGYVEQYF. The CDR3 DNA reads as TGTGCCTGGAGTGGGACTGACGGGTATGTCGAGCAGTACTTC.

In its sample, this clonotype was seen a few times. The chain has TRBV2 and TRBJ2-1, with D perhaps TRBD2 (6 bases). Germline lookup yields CDR1 SNHLY and CDR2 FYNNEI. V was clipped by 1 base and J by 8 bases, with 9 bases between them. The CDR3 runs 13 residues. CDR3 coding DNA: TGTGCCAGCAGTGAAGGTAGGAGGGATGAGCAGTTCTTC. Translated: CASSEGRRDEQFF.

Ten or more counts support this clonotype. The J gene is TRBJ2-1, the V gene TRBV7-8; a possible D gene is TRBD2 (6 bases). The CDR3 spans 13 residues. Looked up from germline, CDR1 is SGHVS and CDR2 is FQNEAQ. V was trimmed by 5 bases and J by 6 bases, leaving 11 bases between them. The CDR3 loop reads CASSHLALNEQFF. The DNA for the CDR3 is TGTGCCAGCAGCCACCTAGCGCTCAATGAGCAGTTCTTC.

This clonotype occurred a few times. J is TRBJ2-1 and V is TRBV4-3; D is perhaps TRBD1 (5 bases). V lost 4 bases and J 5 bases, leaving 15 bases between the germline ends. The CDR3 length is 15 residues. CDR1 is LGHNA and CDR2 is YSLEER in the germline V gene. CDR3 nucleotide sequence: TGCGCCAGCAGCCGAGGACACCGGAACAACAATGAGCAGTTCTTC. Translation: CASSRGHRNNNEQFF.

The chain has TRBV18 and TRBJ2-1, with 9 bases aligning to TRBD2. CDR1 and CDR2 from the germline V gene are KGHSH and LQKENI. The CDR3 totals 15 residues. V lost 0 bases and J lost 4; bases outside the gene matches: 1. In DNA, the CDR3 is TGTGCCAGCTCACCACCTACTAGCGGGTACAATGAGCAGTTCTTC. It is translated as CASSPPTSGYNEQFF.

The chain employs TRBV7-9 and TRBJ2-7; a weak D match, TRBD1 (6 bases). The V and J ends lost 1 base and 4 bases respectively, with 14 bases between them. The CDR3 extends over 15 amino acids. The V gene's germline CDR1 is SEHNR and CDR2 FQNEAQ (reference sequence). In DNA form, the CDR3 reads TGTGCCAGCAGCTTAGAGGGTGGGACACTTTACGAGCAGTACTTC. Translation gives CASSLEGGTLYEQYF.

This clonotype has a handful of counts. The chain joins TRBV6-1 to TRBJ2-1; 10 bases are shared with TRBD1. This CDR3 is 15 amino acids long. The germline CDR1 and CDR2 sequences are MNHNS and SASEGT. After removal of 7 bases from V and 5 bases from J, the junction contained 8 bases not matched to a gene. The CDR3 region is CASTLSGQGDNEQFF. CDR3 DNA sequence: TGTGCCAGCACTCTATCAGGACAGGGGGACAATGAGCAGTTCTTC.

This rearrangement joins TRBV10-3 to TRBJ2-7; either TRBD1 or TRBD2 may fit D (7 bases each). This CDR3 contains 13 residues. V was pared by 7 bases and J by 7 bases, with 17 bases between. Per germline, CDR1 ENHRY and CDR2 SYGVKD. The CDR3 DNA follows: TGTGCCATCACAGGGGGAGGGCCGGAAGAGCAGTACTTC. Translating it yields CAITGGGPEEQYF.

This clonotype was counted a few times. This chain links TRBV25-1 with TRBJ2-7, with no clear D. V dropped 4 bases and J dropped 3 bases, with 4 bases sitting between them. Germline V gives CDR1 MGHDK, CDR2 SYGVNS. This CDR3 spans 11 amino acids. CDR3 nucleotide sequence: TGTGCCAGCAGTGGTAACTACGAGCAGTACTTC. Translation: CASSGNYEQYF.

The V and J genes are TRBV3-1 and TRBJ2-5, with no clear D. CDR1 and CDR2 (germline): LGHDT, YNNKEL (reference sequence). CDR3 length: 12 residues. V was cut by 6 bases and J by 4 bases, with 9 bases left in between. CDR3 protein: CASRGRLETQYF. CDR3 coding DNA: TGTGCCAGCAGGGGCCGTCTAGAGACCCAGTACTTC.

The chain couples TRBV4-1 to TRBJ2-2, with TRBD1 identical over 9 bases. The junction had 1 base not matched to a gene; V was cut back by 4 bases and J by 1 base. The CDR3 runs 15 residues. Germline V gene lookup returns CDR1 MGHRA and CDR2 YSYEKL. CDR3: CASSPTGGNTGELFF. The DNA for the CDR3 is TGCGCCAGCAGCCCGACAGGGGGGAACACCGGGGAGCTGTTTTTT.

This clonotype was recorded many times. The chain combines TRBV7-9 with TRBJ2-2, with no clear D. In germline, CDR1 is SEHNR, CDR2 FQNEAQ (reference sequence). The V and J ends lost 5 bases and 8 bases respectively, with 9 bases between them. This CDR3 is built from 12 residues. The CDR3 DNA follows: TGTGCCAGCAGCGTCTCGGCAGGGGAGCTGTTTTTT. It translates to CASSVSAGELFF.

This clonotype has at least ten counts. The J gene is TRBJ2-1, the V gene TRBV3-1, with D tentatively TRBD1 or TRBD2 (5 bases each). The CDR3 loop spans 15 amino acids. Germline CDR1 LGHDT, CDR2 YNNKEL (reference sequence). The germline V and J ends were trimmed by 3 bases and 6 bases, with 15 bases remaining between them. CDR3 DNA sequence: TGTGCCAGCAGCCAGGGGGTCGGCCGGGGCAATGAGCAGTTCTTC. Translating it yields CASSQGVGRGNEQFF.

V is TRBV11-2 and J is TRBJ1-6; no clear D. Germline V gene lookup returns CDR1 SGHAT and CDR2 FQNNGV. Trimming pared 5 bases from V and 8 bases from J, leaving 10 bases between. The CDR3 is 13 amino acids. The CDR3 loop reads CASSPESYSPLHF. CDR3 nucleotide sequence: TGTGCCAGCAGCCCCGAGTCGTATTCACCCCTCCACTTT.

The V and J genes are TRBV20-1 and TRBJ2-7; 7 nucleotides agree with TRBD1. This CDR3 is 13 amino acids long. J was trimmed by 2 bases and V by 6 bases; bases with no gene match: 7. The V gene's germline CDR1 is DFQATT and CDR2 SNEGSKA (reference sequence). CDR3 loop: CSASGTVTYEQYF. CDR3 DNA sequence: TGCAGTGCATCCGGGACAGTTACCTACGAGCAGTACTTC.

The genes are TRBV14 and TRBJ1-4; D gene uncertain. Germline V lookup: CDR1 SGHDN, CDR2 FVKESK. The CDR3 has 13 residues. The germline V and J ends were trimmed by 8 bases and 7 bases, with 14 bases remaining between them. CDR3 DNA: TGTGCCAGCGCACCGTTCTCTGGTGAAAAACTGTTTTTT. It specifies CASAPFSGEKLFF.

This clonotype was seen a few times. This chain joins TRBV5-8 and TRBJ1-5; possibly TRBD1 for D (5 bases). This CDR3 region has 13 residues. CDR1 and CDR2 (germline): SGHTS, YDEGEE. V lost 6 bases and J 4 bases, leaving 11 bases between the germline ends. Here the CDR3 reads CASNLGGNQPQHF. The CDR3, as DNA: TGTGCCAGCAACCTGGGGGGGAATCAGCCCCAGCATTTT. Variable domain in full (rest from reference TRBV5-8 and TRBJ1-5): EAGVTQSPTHLIKTRGQQATLRCSPISGHTSVYWYQQALGLGLQFLLWYDEGEERNRGNFPPRFSGRQFPNYSSELNVNALELEDSALYLCASNLGGNQPQHFGDGTRLSIL.

V gene TRBV20-1 combines with J gene TRBJ2-1; TRBD2 aligns across 10 bases. V dropped 1 base and J dropped 5; count of bases not matched to a gene: 17. The CDR3 is 19 residues long. Germline assignment: CDR1 DFQATT and CDR2 SNEGSKA (reference sequence). The CDR3 sequence is CSARGPRSGRALVDNEQFF. The CDR3, as DNA: TGCAGTGCTAGAGGGCCTCGGAGCGGGAGGGCCCTCGTGGACAATGAGCAGTTCTTC.

This clonotype was seen more than once but under ten times. This chain joins TRBV30 and TRBJ2-1, with 9 bases fitting TRBD1. The CDR3 has 13 residues. The V gene end was trimmed by 2 bases and the J gene end by 10 bases; junction bases not matched to a gene: 6. Germline assignment: CDR1 GTSNPN and CDR2 SVGIG (reference sequence). Here the CDR3 DNA reads TGTGCCTGGAGTATAGACGACAGGGGGGAGCAGTTCTTC. Protein sequence: CAWSIDDRGEQFF.